The next 19 T cell receptor beta chains were all read from a single sample in a study of blood T cell repertoires in COVID-19. Libraries were prepared by immunoSEQ multiplex PCR; TCRdb keeps only in-frame clonotypes and omits some of them. The data show 85,000 to 100,000 clones, around three quarters seen once. The sequencing input was peripheral blood. The source of these receptors is a woman aged 55-70 years in a cohort sampled during active or convalescent COVID-19.

The chain carries TRBV15 and TRBJ1-2, with 7 positions matching TRBD1. Germline V lookup: CDR1 LNHNV, CDR2 YYDKDF (reference sequence). This CDR3 is built from 14 residues. With 1 base clipped from V and 4 bases from J, the junction kept 3 bases outside the gene matches. The CDR3 spells CATSRAGQSYGYTF. In nucleotides, the CDR3 is TGTGCCACCAGCAGAGCGGGACAGAGCTATGGCTACACCTTC.

Worth noting for this clone: At one of its ends the junction is not consistent with the germline gene, which may arise from a read error. The CDR3 coding sequence is TGTGCCACCAGCAGAGATCGTGGTAGCCCGCTCTTT. Protein: CATSRDRGSPLF. The chain recombines TRBV15 with TRBJ1-4; no clear D gene. Germline V gene data show CDR1 as LNHNV and CDR2 as YYDKDF (reference sequence). This CDR3 is built from 12 residues.

V is TRBV5-4 and J is TRBJ2-4, with D possibly TRBD1 on 6 matching bases. Germline V CDR1 and CDR2: SGHNT, YYREEE (reference sequence). V shed 0 bases and J shed 8 bases, with 15 bases lying between them. The CDR3 sequence is 15 residues long. CDR3 DNA: TGTGCCAGCAGCTTGGGGACCCACAGGGTTGACATTCAGTACTTC. Translated, it gives CASSLGTHRVDIQYF.

J is TRBJ2-7 and V is TRBV6-5, with D perhaps TRBD2 (5 bases). The CDR3 extends over 13 amino acids. V gave up 5 bases and J gave up 2 bases, with 10 bases separating them. Germline assignment: CDR1 MNHEY and CDR2 SVGAGI. The CDR3 DNA reads as TGTGCCAGCAGTCGGGAACTCGCCTACGAGCAGTACTTC. Amino acid sequence: CASSRELAYEQYF.

The J gene is TRBJ2-7, the V gene TRBV7-9, with D perhaps TRBD2 (7 bases). Germline CDR1 is SEHNR and CDR2 is FQNEAQ (reference sequence). The CDR3 is made up of 14 amino acids. V was pared by 3 bases and J by 3 bases, with 12 bases between. For the CDR3, the DNA is TGTGCCAGCAGCTTCGCGGGGGCCCACTACGAGCAGTACTTC. It yields the protein CASSFAGAHYEQYF.

By share, this clone counts as medium-sized. The chain carries TRBV24-1 and TRBJ2-2; D is possibly TRBD1 (6 bases). CDR1 and CDR2 (germline): KGHDR, SFDVKD. The ends were cut back, 0 bases at V and 7 bases at J, with 14 bases in the middle. This CDR3 region has 16 residues. In DNA, the CDR3 is TGTGCCACCAGTGATTTGGAACTAGAAGGGGGCGGGGAGCTGTTTTTT. This translates into CATSDLELEGGGELFF.

This chain joins TRBV20-1 and TRBJ1-1; D is unclear. CDR3 length: 16 amino acids. The germline V gene encodes CDR1 DFQATT and CDR2 SNEGSKA (reference sequence). Trimming took 3 bases from V and 0 from J, leaving 17 bases between them. CDR3 sequence: CSASGKVTPMNTEAFF. The DNA of the CDR3 is TGCAGTGCTAGTGGTAAAGTGACTCCCATGAACACTGAAGCTTTCTTT.

This chain joins TRBV11-3 and TRBJ2-5; D is perhaps TRBD1 (5 bases). This CDR3 is 14 amino acids long. V gave up 1 base and J gave up 5 bases, with 11 bases separating them. Germline CDR1 is SGHNT and CDR2 is YENEEA. For the CDR3, the DNA is TGTGCCAGCAGCTTAGCTGCAGGGTCGGAGACCCAGTACTTC. Amino acid sequence: CASSLAAGSETQYF.

This clone was seen a single time. This chain joins TRBV4-2 and TRBJ1-3; no firm D call. V lost 0 bases to trimming and J lost 3 bases, with 9 bases between them. The CDR3 is made up of 15 amino acids. Germline CDR1 LGHNA, CDR2 YNFKEQ. The CDR3 region has the DNA TGTGCCAGCAGCCAAGAACCCGGGGTTGGAAACACCATATATTTT. This sequence encodes CASSQEPGVGNTIYF.

The chain carries TRBV5-6 and TRBJ2-7; the match to TRBD1 covers 7 bases. Germline V gene lookup returns CDR1 SGHDT and CDR2 YYEEEE. This CDR3 contains 16 residues. J lost 4 bases, V lost 3 bases, and 13 bases had no gene match. This chain's CDR3 is CASSWATGFGPYEQYF. The CDR3 DNA sequence: TGTGCCAGCAGCTGGGCGACAGGGTTTGGGCCTTACGAGCAGTACTTC. Based on the CDR3 plus reference TRBV5-6 and TRBJ2-7, the full variable domain is DAGVTQSPTHLIKTRGQQVTLRCSPKSGHDTVSWYQQALGQGPQFIFQYYEEEERQRGNFPDRFSGHQFPNYSSELNVNALLLGDSALYLCASSWATGFGPYEQYFGPGTRLTVT.

V usage is TRBV19 and J usage is TRBJ1-5; 12 bases are a match to TRBD1. There are 18 residues in the CDR3. Germline CDR1 LNHDA, CDR2 SQIVND (reference sequence). The V segment lost 9 bases and the J segment 1 base; nucleotides outside the gene matches: 13. The CDR3 sequence: CASHPGTGGLRSNQPQHF. In DNA, the CDR3 is TGTGCCAGCCATCCCGGGACAGGGGGCCTTCGGAGCAATCAGCCCCAGCATTTT. Based on the CDR3 plus reference TRBV19 and TRBJ1-5, the full variable domain is DGGITQSPKYLFRKEGQNVTLSCEQNLNHDAMYWYRQDPGQGLRLIYYSQIVNDFQKGDIAEGYSVSREKKESFPLTVTSAQKNPTAFYLCASHPGTGGLRSNQPQHFGDGTRLSIL.

The chain employs TRBV7-9 and TRBJ2-1; 8 bases align to TRBD2. V lost 3 bases, J lost 2 bases, and 3 bases stayed unmatched. There are 15 residues in the CDR3. Germline lookup yields CDR1 SEHNR and CDR2 FQNEAQ (reference sequence). In nucleotides, the CDR3 is TGTGCCAGCAGCTTGCGGGGGGCTGCCTACAATGAGCAGTTCTTC. Translation: CASSLRGAAYNEQFF.

The chain carries TRBV3-1 (or the pseudogene TRBV3-2) and TRBJ2-7, with unresolved D. The CDR3 is made up of 12 amino acids. Germline assignment: CDR1 LGHDT and CDR2 YNNKEL (reference sequence). V dropped 4 bases and J dropped 0 bases, with 4 bases sitting between them. As DNA, the CDR3 is TGTGCCAGCAGCCTCCTCTCCTACGAGCAGTACTTC. Translating it yields CASSLLSYEQYF.

A word on this clone: Other DNA sequences in the sample encode the same CDR3. The J gene is TRBJ2-7, the V gene TRBV7-2; TRBD2 agrees at 11 bases. Germline V gene sequence: CDR1 SGHTA, CDR2 FQGNSA. CDR3 size: 15 residues. The trim removed 5 bases at V and 1 base at J, leaving 4 bases unmatched. The CDR3 DNA sequence: TGTGCCAGCAGCCGCGGGACTAGCGGTTCCTACGAGCAGTACTTC. The encoded protein is CASSRGTSGSYEQYF.

The CDR3 DNA is TGTGCCAGCTCGTACAGCTCCTACGAGCAGTACTTC. Translating gives CASSYSSYEQYF. The chain combines TRBV18 with TRBJ2-7; no clear D. The length of the CDR3 is 12 residues. V dropped 6 bases and J dropped 0 bases, with 6 bases sitting between them. Germline assignment: CDR1 KGHSH and CDR2 LQKENI. The complete variable domain, with remaining parts taken from reference TRBV18 and TRBJ2-7, reads NAGVMQNPRHLVRRRGQEARLRCSPMKGHSHVYWYRQLPEEGLKFMVYLQKENIIDESGMPKERFSAEFPKEGPSILRIQQVVRGDSAAYFCASSYSSYEQYFGPGTRLTVT.

This sequence joins TRBV25-1 and TRBJ1-5; D call uncertain. Between the trimmed V and J ends, which lost 1 base and 5 bases, there was a span of 9 bases. Germline-derived CDR1 and CDR2 are MGHDK and SYGVNS. CDR3 length: 14 amino acids. The CDR3 protein is CASSELNSDQPQHF. The DNA of the CDR3 is TGTGCCAGCAGTGAATTGAACAGTGATCAGCCCCAGCATTTT.

This clone has just one count. The rearrangement links TRBV5-8 to TRBJ1-4, with a tentative D call TRBD1 (5 bases). Germline CDR1 reads SGHTS; CDR2 reads YDEGEE. The CDR3 consists of 14 residues. V was clipped by 4 bases and J by 5 bases, with 12 bases between them. In DNA form, the CDR3 reads TGTGCCAGCAGCCCTGGGCGGGACAATGAAAAACTGTTTTTT. It codes for CASSPGRDNEKLFF. Together with reference TRBV5-8 and TRBJ1-4, the CDR3 gives the full variable domain: EAGVTQSPTHLIKTRGQQATLRCSPISGHTSVYWYQQALGLGLQFLLWYDEGEERNRGNFPPRFSGRQFPNYSSELNVNALELEDSALYLCASSPGRDNEKLFFGSGTQLSVL.

The V gene is TRBV5-1, the J gene TRBJ1-3; perhaps TRBD1 as D (5 bases). The V end was cut by 0 bases, the J end by 1 base, with 8 bases between. This CDR3 has 15 residues. CDR1 and CDR2 (germline): SGHRS, YFSETQ. The CDR3, as DNA: TGCGCCAGCAGCTTGGCCGCAGGGTCTGGAAACACCATATATTTT. It yields the protein CASSLAAGSGNTIYF.

This clone was detected only a few times. This chain connects TRBV4-1 to TRBJ2-1; TRBD2 agrees at 7 bases. Per germline, CDR1 MGHRA and CDR2 YSYEKL. Trimming cost V 0 bases and J 0 bases; bases outside gene matches: 8. The length of the CDR3 is 18 residues. CDR3 residues: CASSQDELGGSSYNEQFF. CDR3 nucleotides: TGCGCCAGCAGCCAAGATGAATTGGGAGGGAGCTCCTACAATGAGCAGTTCTTC.